This passage covers 32 T cell receptor beta chains from one sample sequenced in a study of Ad26.COV2.S vaccination and SARS-CoV-2 variants. Treatment here: 15 to 20 received Ad26.COV2.S at low or high dose, single or two shots; 5 received placebo; per-sample allocation not given. Material that was analyzed had been drawn on day 63 after the first vaccine or placebo injection. Only in-frame clones appear in the TCRdb table, and some are missing; sequencing was by immunoSEQ multiplex PCR. The sample includes about 350,000 clones, 88% seen only once; the top ten take 6.4%. The sequences come from peripheral blood, collected in a trial of Ad26.COV2.S vaccine versus placebo. The receptor set was obtained from a person aged 18-60 years who received the Ad26.COV2.S COVID-19 vaccine or a placebo.

CDR3 protein: CASSVMASGRGGDTQYF. CDR3 DNA: TGTGCCAGCAGCGTGATGGCTAGCGGGAGGGGGGGAGATACGCAGTATTTT. The rearrangement links TRBV7-2 to TRBJ2-3; 12 bases align to TRBD2. The CDR3 length is 17 residues. Trimming at V came to 5 bases and at J to 5 bases, leaving 11 bases not matched to a gene. CDR1 and CDR2 from the germline V gene are SGHTA and FQGNSA.

This sequence joins TRBV7-9 and TRBJ1-2; TRBD1 agrees at 12 bases. CDR1 and CDR2 from the germline V gene are SEHNR and FQNEAQ (reference sequence). This CDR3 is 15 amino acids long. Trimming cost V 2 bases and J 4 bases; bases outside gene matches: 2. The CDR3 here is CASSLPGQGAYGYTF. The CDR3 bases are TGTGCCAGCAGCTTACCGGGACAGGGGGCCTATGGCTACACCTTC.

Details on this clone: This sample also contains other DNA sequences that code for the same CDR3. The chain couples TRBV6-5 to TRBJ1-1; D is undetermined. There are 13 residues in the CDR3. Trimming took off 0 bases at V and 1 base at J, with 3 bases between the two ends. The germline CDR1 and CDR2 sequences are MNHEY and SVGAGI. The CDR3 DNA sequence: TGTGCCAGCAGTTACTCCAGGAACACTGAAGCTTTCTTT. Protein product: CASSYSRNTEAFF.

CDR3 sequence reads: CASSLKVRGEYEQYF. CDR3 in DNA: TGTGCCAGCAGTTTAAAGGTTCGAGGGGAATACGAGCAGTACTTC. The chain couples TRBV6-5 to TRBJ2-7; D is possibly TRBD1 or TRBD2 (5 bases each). CDR3 size: 15 residues. Trimming stripped 4 bases from V and 4 bases from J, with 17 bases between. Germline V gene data show CDR1 as MNHEY and CDR2 as SVGAGI.

The chain uses TRBV4-3 and TRBJ2-1; 8 bases map to TRBD2. The germline CDR1 and CDR2 sequences are LGHNA and YSLEER. V was clipped by 1 base and J by 9 bases; unmatched bases: 5. This CDR3 has 14 residues. CDR3 coding DNA: TGCGCCAGCAGCCAAGCGGGAGGGCCGGCTGAGCAGTTCTTC. Translated, it gives CASSQAGGPAEQFF.

The chain recombines TRBV5-1 with TRBJ2-7; 7 bases fit TRBD2. In germline, CDR1 is SGHRS, CDR2 YFSETQ. After removal of 0 bases from V and 2 bases from J, the junction contained 5 bases not matched to a gene. The CDR3 has 15 amino acids. DNA of the CDR3: TGCGCCAGCAGCTTGGGCGGCGGGGGAACCTACGAGCAGTACTTC. It is translated as CASSLGGGGTYEQYF. The full variable domain, in which reference TRBV5-1 and TRBJ2-7 provide the parts outside the CDR3, is KAGVTQTPRYLIKTRGQQVTLSCSPISGHRSVSWYQQTPGQGLQFLFEYFSETQRNKGNFPGRFSGRQFSNSRSEMNVSTLELGDSALYLCASSLGGGGTYEQYFGPGTRLTVT.

V usage is TRBV4-1 and J usage is TRBJ1-1, with D maybe TRBD1 (6 bases). This CDR3 spans 18 amino acids. Germline V CDR1 and CDR2: MGHRA, YSYEKL. Trimming removed 3 bases at V and 0 bases at J, with 20 bases between. The CDR3 DNA is TGCGCCAGCAGCCACTTGGAGGTTAGACGGGGGCTGAACACTGAAGCTTTCTTT. Amino acids: CASSHLEVRRGLNTEAFF.

This chain connects TRBV19 to TRBJ1-5; 9 nucleotides line up with TRBD1. V lost 5 bases to trimming and J lost 3 bases; unmatched junction nucleotides: 8. Germline values: CDR1 LNHDA, CDR2 SQIVND (reference sequence). CDR3 length: 16 amino acids. CDR3 nucleotides: TGTGCCAGTAGTTTCAAACAGGGGGCGGACAATCAGCCCCAGCATTTT. Its protein product is CASSFKQGADNQPQHF.

This clone has just a few counts. This chain joins TRBV5-6 and TRBJ2-7; TRBD2 aligns across 13 bases. After removal of 4 bases from V and 6 bases from J, the junction contained 10 bases not matched to a gene. CDR1 SGHDT and CDR2 YYEEEE come from the germline V gene. This CDR3 spans 16 amino acids. For the CDR3, the DNA is TGTGCCAGCAGCCCAGGGACTAGCGGGAATTGGGGCGAGCAGTACTTC. It codes for CASSPGTSGNWGEQYF.

The V call is TRBV19, the J call TRBJ1-6, with D hard to call. Per the germline V gene, CDR1 is LNHDA and CDR2 is SQIVND (reference sequence). Trimming removed 0 bases at V and 7 bases at J, with 10 bases between. The CDR3 loop spans 15 amino acids. In DNA, the CDR3 is TGTGCCAGTAGTATAGATAAGAAAAGAAATTCACCCCTCCACTTT. It is translated as CASSIDKKRNSPLHF.

This clone was counted once. The J gene is TRBJ2-3, the V gene TRBV6-2 or TRBV6-3; the match to TRBD2 covers 9 bases. J gave up 0 bases and V 6 bases, and 10 bases lay outside the gene matches. The germline V gene has CDR1 MNHEY and CDR2 SVGEGT. The CDR3 consists of 17 residues. The CDR3 DNA sequence: TGTGCCAGCAGCCGCTTACTAGCGGGTGGGAGCACAGATACGCAGTATTTT. It yields the protein CASSRLLAGGSTDTQYF.

In this sample, this clone turned up once. V is TRBV7-3 and J is TRBJ1-2, with 9 bases that match TRBD1. The CDR3 is 17 amino acids. CDR1 is SGHTA and CDR2 is FQGTGA in the germline V gene. The J segment lost 0 bases and the V segment lost 2 bases, leaving 7 bases of the junction unmatched. In DNA form, the CDR3 reads TGTGCCAGCAGCTTAGATGGACAGGGGATTTCTAACTATGGCTACACCTTC. It specifies CASSLDGQGISNYGYTF.

The chain uses TRBV10-3 and TRBJ1-2; 7 positions agree with TRBD1. This CDR3 has 16 residues. J gave up 2 bases and V 0 bases, and 6 bases lay outside the gene matches. Germline CDR1 reads ENHRY; CDR2 reads SYGVKD. CDR3 in amino acids: CAISESFDRENYGYTF. CDR3 bases: TGTGCCATCAGTGAGTCGTTCGACAGGGAGAACTATGGCTACACCTTC.

The V and J genes are TRBV19 and TRBJ1-2; D is undetermined. V shed 3 bases and J shed 7 bases, with 12 bases lying between them. The CDR3 loop spans 13 amino acids. The germline CDR1 and CDR2 sequences are LNHDA and SQIVND (reference sequence). CDR3 nucleotides: TGTGCCAGTAGTATTCTCGCTCCGGGTGGCTACACCTTC. Its protein product is CASSILAPGGYTF.

The chain carries TRBV9 and TRBJ1-1; 9 bases agree with TRBD1. The CDR3 runs to 13 residues. Unmatched junction bases numbered 6, after V lost 4 bases and J lost 8 bases. Germline-derived CDR1 and CDR2 are SGDLS and YYNGEE. CDR3 sequence reads: CASSYQGTGEAFF. The CDR3 DNA sequence: TGTGCCAGCAGCTACCAAGGGACAGGGGAAGCTTTCTTT.

This clone was observed a single time. V usage is TRBV5-1 and J usage is TRBJ1-1; 9 nucleotides line up with TRBD1. CDR1 is SGHRS, CDR2 YFSETQ, per germline. V lost 4 bases to trimming and J lost 7 bases; unmatched junction nucleotides: 8. This CDR3 is built from 14 residues. The CDR3 DNA follows: TGCGCCAGCAGCCCCACAGGGGGCAAGGATGAAGCTTTCTTT. Its translation: CASSPTGGKDEAFF.

V and J are TRBV7-3 and TRBJ2-2; 7 positions agree with TRBD1. Looked up from germline, CDR1 is SGHTA and CDR2 is FQGTGA. The CDR3 runs to 16 residues. The junction had 11 bases not matched to a gene; V was cut back by 5 bases and J by 5 bases. The CDR3 nucleotides are TGTGCCAGCAGCCTGCGACAGGGTATCCTAACCGGGGAGCTGTTTTTT. This gives the protein CASSLRQGILTGELFF.

This clone was recorded only once. The V and J genes are TRBV4-3 and TRBJ1-6, with 11 bases that match TRBD1. Trimming removed 4 bases from V and 4 bases from J; junction bases left unmatched: 6. The CDR3 has 17 amino acids. The germline gives CDR1 LGHNA, CDR2 YSLEER. The CDR3 here is CASSPAGQGAYNSPLHF. In nucleotides, the CDR3 is TGCGCCAGCAGCCCCGCCGGACAGGGGGCTTATAATTCACCCCTCCACTTT.

As concerns this clone: Other DNA sequences in this specimen translate into the identical CDR3. V is TRBV24-1 and J is TRBJ2-1, with D unresolved. CDR3 length: 13 residues. Trimming removed 4 bases from V and 0 bases from J, with 3 bases in between. Germline CDR1 and CDR2: KGHDR and SFDVKD. The CDR3 coding sequence is TGTGCCACCAGTGAGAACTCCTACAATGAGCAGTTCTTC. Translation gives CATSENSYNEQFF.

V gene TRBV21-1 combines with J gene TRBJ2-7; TRBD1 reflects the table's D call only, with no check against the DNA. TRBV21-1 is classified as a pseudogene. The CDR3 runs to 15 residues. The CDR3 protein is CASSKGKDTTYEQYF. DNA of the CDR3: TGTGCCAGCAGCAAAGGAAAAGACACCACTTACGAGCAGTACTTC.

The chain joins TRBV11-1 to TRBJ2-3; weak D call: TRBD2 (5 bases). Germline values: CDR1 SGHAT, CDR2 FQDESV (reference sequence). The CDR3 has 15 residues. With 4 bases removed from V and 2 bases from J, the gap between germline ends came to 13 bases. CDR3 residues: CASSSDFTYTDTQYF. DNA of the CDR3: TGTGCCAGCAGCTCGGACTTCACTTACACAGATACGCAGTATTTT.

The rearrangement joins TRBV20-1 to TRBJ1-2; a possible D gene is TRBD1 (5 bases). The ends were cut back, 3 bases at V and 3 bases at J, with 11 bases in the middle. The CDR3 contains 13 residues. CDR1 is DFQATT and CDR2 is SNEGSKA in the germline V gene (reference sequence). Here the CDR3 DNA reads TGCAGTGCTAGTGGACGGGGGGACTATGGCTACACCTTC. It specifies CSASGRGDYGYTF.

Written as DNA, the CDR3 is TGTGCCAGCAGCTTAGATCTTCTCACCGGGGAGCTGTTTTTT. Translation: CASSLDLLTGELFF. The J gene is TRBJ2-2, the V gene TRBV11-2, with unresolved D. This CDR3 comprises 14 residues. Germline V gene data show CDR1 as SGHAT and CDR2 as FQNNGV. V was clipped by 0 bases and J by 4 bases, with 6 bases between them.

V usage is TRBV19 and J usage is TRBJ2-7, with TRBD1 identical over 11 bases. CDR1 and CDR2 from the germline V gene are LNHDA and SQIVND (reference sequence). This CDR3 has 14 amino acids. The trim removed 6 bases at V and 5 bases at J, leaving 6 bases unmatched. CDR3 in DNA: TGTGCCAGTAGACTTGGACAGGGGGCGAACGAGCAGTACTTC. Protein: CASRLGQGANEQYF.

The chain couples TRBV19 to TRBJ1-1; D not resolved. Per the germline V gene, CDR1 is LNHDA and CDR2 is SQIVND (reference sequence). Trimming stripped 2 bases from V and 4 bases from J, with 8 bases between. The CDR3 extends over 13 amino acids. For the CDR3, the DNA is TGTGCCAGTAGTATAAGTACTCGCACTGAAGCTTTCTTT. This codes for CASSISTRTEAFF.

The V call is TRBV4-1, the J call TRBJ2-5, with 7 bases lining up with TRBD2. Losses at the gene ends were 2 bases for V and 5 bases for J; bases not matched to a gene: 8. Germline values: CDR1 MGHRA, CDR2 YSYEKL. The CDR3 is 15 amino acids. The CDR3 loop reads CASSQRGRAAETQYF. The DNA for the CDR3 is TGCGCCAGCAGCCAACGTGGGAGGGCCGCTGAGACCCAGTACTTC.

The rearrangement uses TRBV11-1 and TRBJ1-2, with D tentatively TRBD1 (6 bases). Trimming left V 1 base short and J 4 bases short, with 10 bases between. The germline V gene has CDR1 SGHAT and CDR2 FQDESV (reference sequence). The CDR3 has 14 residues. The CDR3 is CASSLDREAYGYTF. CDR3 coding DNA: TGTGCCAGCAGCTTAGACAGGGAGGCCTATGGCTACACCTTC.

This clone was detected only once. The V and J genes are TRBV27 and TRBJ1-5; weak D call: TRBD1 (5 bases). CDR3 length: 13 residues. Germline loops: CDR1 MNHEY, CDR2 SMNVEV (reference sequence). The V end lost 6 bases, the J end lost 9 bases, and 15 bases lay between the germline ends. The CDR3 region is CASSPRQGRPQHF. The DNA of the CDR3 is TGTGCCAGCAGCCCGAGGCAGGGTAGGCCCCAGCATTTT.

This clone was seen once. This chain connects TRBV19 to TRBJ1-2; 9 nucleotides align to TRBD1. CDR1 is LNHDA and CDR2 is SQIVND in the germline V gene (reference sequence). Trimming took 3 bases from V and 2 from J; bases not matched to a gene: 4. This CDR3 is built from 15 residues. The CDR3 DNA reads TGTGCCAGTAGTATTACCGGGACAGGGAACTATGGCTACACCTTC. It codes for CASSITGTGNYGYTF.

The chain is built from TRBV28 and TRBJ2-1; 7 nucleotides agree with TRBD1. The CDR3 extends over 15 amino acids. CDR1 and CDR2 from the germline V gene are MDHEN and SYDVKM. J was trimmed by 2 bases and V by 6 bases; bases with no gene match: 7. As DNA, the CDR3 is TGTGCCAGCAGACGTGATACAGGGGCCTACAATGAGCAGTTCTTC. As protein: CASRRDTGAYNEQFF.

CDR3 amino acids: CASSLGQGGNYEQYF. Here the CDR3 DNA reads TGTGCCAGCAGTTTGGGACAGGGTGGAAACTACGAGCAGTACTTC. The chain carries TRBV27 and TRBJ2-7, with TRBD1 matching over 9 bases. The CDR3 runs 15 residues. CDR1 and CDR2 (germline): MNHEY, SMNVEV (reference sequence). V dropped 3 bases and J dropped 3; count of bases not matched to a gene: 6.

V is TRBV12-3 or TRBV12-4 and J is TRBJ1-1; D gene ambiguous. Trimming took off 3 bases at V and 8 bases at J, with 7 bases between the two ends. The CDR3 covers 11 residues. CDR3 in amino acids: CASSLVGEAFF. The CDR3 bases are TGTGCCAGCAGTTTGGTGGGGGAAGCTTTCTTT.